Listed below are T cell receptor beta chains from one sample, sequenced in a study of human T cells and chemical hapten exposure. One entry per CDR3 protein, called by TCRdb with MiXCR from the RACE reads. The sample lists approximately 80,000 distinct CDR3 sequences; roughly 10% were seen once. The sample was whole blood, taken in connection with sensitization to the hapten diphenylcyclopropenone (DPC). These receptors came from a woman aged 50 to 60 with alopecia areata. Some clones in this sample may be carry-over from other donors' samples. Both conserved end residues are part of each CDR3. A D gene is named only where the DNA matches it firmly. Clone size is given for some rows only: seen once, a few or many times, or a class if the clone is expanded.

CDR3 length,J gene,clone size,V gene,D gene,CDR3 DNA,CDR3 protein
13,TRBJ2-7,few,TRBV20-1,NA,TGCAGTGCTAGATCCCCTAACACCTACGAGCAGTACTTC,CSARSPNTYEQYF
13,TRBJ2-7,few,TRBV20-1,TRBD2,TGCAGTGTCAGAACTAGCGCCGACTACGAGCAGTACTTC,CSVRTSADYEQYF
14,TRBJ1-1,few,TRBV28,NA,TGTGCCAGCAGCCTCGGGACAACGGAGGCTGAAGCTTTCTTT,CASSLGTTEAEAFF
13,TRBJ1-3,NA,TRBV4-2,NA,TGTGCCAGCAGCCAAGTCTCCGGAAACATCATATATTTT,CASSQVSGNIIYF
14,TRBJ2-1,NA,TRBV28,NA,TGTGCCAGCAAGAGCGGCGCCCCTTACAATGAGCAGTTCTTC,CASKSGAPYNEQFF
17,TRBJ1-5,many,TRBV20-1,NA,TGCAGTGCCGTCGGGGGCAGGGCAGGCGTCAGCAATCAGCCCCAGCATTTT,CSAVGGRAGVSNQPQHF
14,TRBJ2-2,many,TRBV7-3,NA,TGTGCCAGCAGCCCCACAGAAGACACCGGGGAGCTGTTTTTT,CASSPTEDTGELFF
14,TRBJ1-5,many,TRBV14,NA,TGTGCCAGCAGCCCAGGAGGACCCAATCAGCCCCAGCATTTT,CASSPGGPNQPQHF
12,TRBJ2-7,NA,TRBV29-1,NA,TGCAGCGTTCGACATCTAACCTACGAGCAGTACTTC,CSVRHLTYEQYF
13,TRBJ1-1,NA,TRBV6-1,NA,TGTGCCAGCAGAGGACCGATGAACACTGAAGCTTTCTTT,CASRGPMNTEAFF
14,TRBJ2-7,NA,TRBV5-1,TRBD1,TGCGCCAGCAGCTCCGGACAGGTCGGCTACGAGCAGTACTTC,CASSSGQVGYEQYF
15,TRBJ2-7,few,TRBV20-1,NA,TGCAGTGCTACTCGTGAGGACGGCAGCTCCTACGAGCAGTACTTC,CSATREDGSSYEQYF
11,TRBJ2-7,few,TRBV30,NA,TGTGCCTGGAGTGCAAATCACGAGCAGTACTTC,CAWSANHEQYF
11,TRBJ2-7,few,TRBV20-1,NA,TGCAGTGCTAGCCGTTCCTACGAGCAGTACTTC,CSASRSYEQYF
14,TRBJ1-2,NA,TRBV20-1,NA,TGCAGTGCTAGAGACCCAGGGCTGGAAGATGGCTACACCTTC,CSARDPGLEDGYTF
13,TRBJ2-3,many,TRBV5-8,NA,TGTGCCAGCAGCTTCGAGTCTATCGGCACGCAGTATTTT,CASSFESIGTQYF
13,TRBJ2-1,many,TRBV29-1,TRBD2,TGCAGCGTTTCTAGCGGGGGCAACAATGAGCAGTTCTTC,CSVSSGGNNEQFF
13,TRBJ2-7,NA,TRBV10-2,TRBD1,TGCGCCACCTTGGACAGGGGTACCTACGAGCAGTACTTC,CATLDRGTYEQYF
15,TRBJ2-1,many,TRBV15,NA,TGTGCCACCAGCAGAGGTCAGGGGATGGTGGGTGAGCAGTTCTTC,CATSRGQGMVGEQFF
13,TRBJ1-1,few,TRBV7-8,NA,TGTGCCAGCACCCCGTTTCAGAACACTGAAGCTTTCTTT,CASTPFQNTEAFF
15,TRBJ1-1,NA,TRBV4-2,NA,TGTGCCAGCAGCCAACCCGGACAGCTGAACACTGAAGCTTTCTTT,CASSQPGQLNTEAFF
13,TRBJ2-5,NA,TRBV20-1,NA,TGCAGTGCTTGCCCTAGCGCCGAAGAGACCCAGTACTTC,CSACPSAEETQYF
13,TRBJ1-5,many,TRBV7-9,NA,TGTGCCAGCAGCTTAGGGGGAGAACAGCCCCAGCATTTT,CASSLGGEQPQHF
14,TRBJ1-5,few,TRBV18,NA,TGTGCCAGCTCGCCCGGGGGTGGGGATCAGCCCCAGCATTTT,CASSPGGGDQPQHF
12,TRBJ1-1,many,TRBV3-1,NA,TGTGCCAGCAGCCGCCGGACAGATGAAGCTTTCTTT,CASSRRTDEAFF
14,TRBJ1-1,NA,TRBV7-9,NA,TGTGCCAGCAGCCCAACGGACATTGACACTGAAGCTTTCTTT,CASSPTDIDTEAFF
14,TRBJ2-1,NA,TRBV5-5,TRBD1,TGTGCCAGCAGCTTGGATAGGGGGCAGAGTGAGCAGTTCTTC,CASSLDRGQSEQFF
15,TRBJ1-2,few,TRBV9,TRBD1,TGTGCCAGCAGCCCTCAGGGGGCGCGATTAGATGGCTACACCTTC,CASSPQGARLDGYTF
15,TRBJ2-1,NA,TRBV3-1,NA,TGTGCCAGCAGCCAAGATCCCAGGGATCGAGGCGGGCAGTTCTTC,CASSQDPRDRGGQFF
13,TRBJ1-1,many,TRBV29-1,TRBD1,TGCAGCGTTGAAGGGACAGGTATTTCGAACCCTTTCTTT,CSVEGTGISNPFF
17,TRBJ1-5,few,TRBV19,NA,TGTGCCAGTAGGCCAATCACCGTGGGGGGCGCGGGACAGCCCCAGCATTTT,CASRPITVGGAGQPQHF
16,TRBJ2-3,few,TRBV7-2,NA,TGTGCCAGCAGCTTACTCCCCCCAGGGGGCACAGATACGCAGTATTTT,CASSLLPPGGTDTQYF
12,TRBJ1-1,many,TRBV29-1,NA,TGCAGCGTTGAAGGGACAGCCACTGAAGCTTTCTTT,CSVEGTATEAFF
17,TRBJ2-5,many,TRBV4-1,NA,TGCGCCAGCAGCCAACGTATGGCGGGGGCTCTCCAAGAGACCCAGTACTTC,CASSQRMAGALQETQYF
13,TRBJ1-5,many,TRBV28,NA,TGTGCCAGCGGCAGCTTCCACAATCAGCCCCAGCATTTT,CASGSFHNQPQHF
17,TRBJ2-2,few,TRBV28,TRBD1,TGTGCCAGCAGTTTCCGATCCGGGACAGGAGGCACCGGGGAGCTGTTTTTT,CASSFRSGTGGTGELFF